A selection of T cell receptor beta chains follows, all from one sample in a study of blood T cell repertoires in COVID-19. Only in-frame clones appear in the TCRdb table, and some are missing; sequencing was by immunoSEQ multiplex PCR. This table has 380,000 or so clones, 88% appearing once. Specimen: PBMCs or T cells enriched from blood (not recorded which). Receptors originate from a woman between 40 and 55 years old with acute COVID-19. CDR3s include the opening cysteine and the closing phenylalanine or tryptophan. A D gene is named only where the DNA matches it firmly. The size entry is marked missing in some rows and otherwise reads once, few, many or a size class.

TRBJ1-2 | TRBV2 | NA | NA | CASSPISGGYTF | TGTGCCAGCAGTCCCATATCAGGTGGCTACACCTTC
TRBJ1-2 | TRBV5-1 | NA | NA | CASSLAGEGYGYTF | TGCGCCAGCAGCTTAGCAGGGGAAGGCTATGGCTACACCTTC
TRBJ1-1 | TRBV12-3/TRBV12-4 | once | NA | CASSFAGNTEAFF | TGTGCCAGCAGTTTCGCAGGGAACACTGAAGCTTTCTTT
TRBJ2-1 | TRBV19 | NA | NA | CASTTLDSSYNEQFF | TGTGCCAGTACCACACTCGACTCATCCTACAATGAGCAGTTCTTC
TRBJ1-1 | TRBV2 | NA | NA | CASIEEGSTPNTEAFF | TGTGCCAGCATAGAGGAGGGCAGTACCCCGAACACTGAAGCTTTCTTT
TRBJ1-1 | TRBV6-1 | NA | NA | CASSETGLKRTEAFF | TGTGCCAGCAGTGAAACAGGATTGAAGAGGACTGAAGCTTTCTTT
TRBJ2-1 | TRBV12-3/TRBV12-4 | NA | NA | CASSPGAGEQFF | TGTGCCAGCAGCCCCGGGGCGGGAGAGCAGTTCTTC
TRBJ2-5 | TRBV5-1 | NA | NA | CASSLRAGWQETQYF | TGCGCCAGCAGCTTGCGAGCGGGTTGGCAAGAGACCCAGTACTTC
TRBJ1-1 | TRBV19 | once | NA | CASEGTPRDTEAFF | TGTGCCAGCGAAGGGACACCGAGGGACACTGAAGCTTTCTTT
TRBJ2-4 | TRBV5-1 | NA | TRBD1 | CASSLDRGYIQYF | TGCGCCAGCAGCTTGGACAGGGGTTACATTCAGTACTTC
TRBJ1-4 | TRBV21-1 | NA | NA | CASSKGRREEKLFF | TGTGCCAGCAGCAAAGGAAGGAGGGAAGAAAAACTGTTTTTT
TRBJ2-3 | TRBV9 | NA | TRBD2 | CASSVVSGGDTQYF | TGTGCCAGCAGCGTAGTCAGCGGGGGGGATACGCAGTATTTT